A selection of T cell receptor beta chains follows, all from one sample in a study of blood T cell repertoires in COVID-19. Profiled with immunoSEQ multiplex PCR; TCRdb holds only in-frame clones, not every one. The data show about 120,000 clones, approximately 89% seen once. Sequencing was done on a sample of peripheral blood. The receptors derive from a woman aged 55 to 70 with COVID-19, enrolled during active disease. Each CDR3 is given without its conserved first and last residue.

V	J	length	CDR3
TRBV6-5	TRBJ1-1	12	ASSYIDRYTEAF
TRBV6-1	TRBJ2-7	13	ASSEMVAGARWQY
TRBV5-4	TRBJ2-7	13	ASSSTREGGREQY
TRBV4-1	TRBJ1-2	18	ASSQVGSRSGELGNYGYT
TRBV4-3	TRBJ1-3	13	ASSRGTGAGNTIY
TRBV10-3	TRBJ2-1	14	AISDLAGLNPFEQF
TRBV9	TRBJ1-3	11	ASSPGRGNTIY
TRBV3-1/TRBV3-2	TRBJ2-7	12	ASSQDIQGNEQY
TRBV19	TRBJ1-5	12	ASSIEDSNQPQH
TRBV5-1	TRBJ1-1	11	ASSTRGSTEAF
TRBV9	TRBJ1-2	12	ASSQGQSSYGYT
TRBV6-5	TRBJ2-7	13	ASSYSDEGTYEQY
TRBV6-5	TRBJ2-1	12	ATQGHYSYNEQF
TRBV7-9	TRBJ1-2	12	ASSLTGTNYGYT
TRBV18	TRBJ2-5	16	ASSPRRSRQGERETQY
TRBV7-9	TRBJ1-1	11	ASSPKGDTEAF
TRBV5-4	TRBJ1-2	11	ASSSQGYYGYT
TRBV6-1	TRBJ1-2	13	ASSERQRPSYGYT